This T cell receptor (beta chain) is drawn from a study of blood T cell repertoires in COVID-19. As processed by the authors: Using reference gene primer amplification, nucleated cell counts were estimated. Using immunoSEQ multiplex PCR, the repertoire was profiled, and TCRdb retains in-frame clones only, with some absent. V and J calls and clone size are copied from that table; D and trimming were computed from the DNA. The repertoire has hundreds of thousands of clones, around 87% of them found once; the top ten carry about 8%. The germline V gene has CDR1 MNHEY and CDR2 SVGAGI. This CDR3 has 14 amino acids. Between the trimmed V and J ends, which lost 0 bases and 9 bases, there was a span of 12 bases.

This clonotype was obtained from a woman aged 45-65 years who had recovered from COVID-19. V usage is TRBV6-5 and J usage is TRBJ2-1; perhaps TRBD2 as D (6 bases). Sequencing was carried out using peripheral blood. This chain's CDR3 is CASSYSTSLLEQFF. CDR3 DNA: TGTGCCAGCAGTTACTCTACTAGCTTGCTTGAGCAGTTCTTC.